Included here is one T cell receptor beta chain sequence, with context. Its target is not known. The study reverse transcribed the entire isolated RNA, so it sequenced expressed TCRB transcripts. The assay was immunoSEQ multiplex PCR, and TCRdb's table has in-frame clones only and misses some. The sample shows 450,000 to 550,000 clones, 30% of them seen only once. The length of the CDR3 is 16 residues. The trim removed 2 bases at V and 5 bases at J, leaving 10 bases unmatched. From germline, CDR1 is SEHNR and CDR2 FQNEAQ (reference sequence). These data originate in a study of beta chain features in type 1 diabetes. Findings of the study overall: Type 1 diabetes patients had fewer VDJ junction insertions and more deletions. A greater similarity of naive, central memory and Treg TCRB repertoires was seen among patients than among healthy donors.

Once sorted, every population was more than 95% pure. The TCR comes from a man younger than 30 in good health. The V and J genes are TRBV7-9 and TRBJ2-7, with TRBD1 matching 9 bases. Sequencing used naive CD4+ T cells from blood. CDR3 sequence: CASSLITGQGFNEQYF. The CDR3 region has the DNA TGTGCCAGCAGCTTAATTACGGGACAGGGCTTCAACGAGCAGTACTTC. Variable domain in full (rest from reference TRBV7-9 and TRBJ2-7): DTGVSQNPRHKITKRGQNVTFRCDPISEHNRLYWYRQTLGQGPEFLTYFQNEAQLEKSRLLSDRFSAERPKGSFSTLEIQRTEQGDSAMYLCASSLITGQGFNEQYFGPGTRLTVT.